This T cell receptor (beta chain) was sequenced for a study of blood T cell repertoires in COVID-19. Looking at the study overall: Samples came from the United States, Italy and Spain, spanning acute and convalescent COVID-19. Sources were T cells, B-cell-depleted T cells, or PBMCs; the material itself was cDNA or gDNA.

Authors' processing steps: Amplification with reference gene primers provided the estimates of nucleated cell counts. Profiled with immunoSEQ multiplex PCR; TCRdb holds only in-frame clones, not every one. V and J calls plus clone size are reproduced from that table; the DNA served to infer D and trimming. The repertoire has about 180,000 clones, around 80% of them found once; the top ten carry around 7%. The CDR3 is 17 amino acids. The junction had 5 bases not matched to a gene; V was cut back by 0 bases and J by 3 bases. The germline gives CDR1 SGHRS, CDR2 YFSETQ. This rearrangement joins TRBV5-1 to TRBJ2-1; 11 nucleotides agree with TRBD2. Sequencing was done on a sample of peripheral blood. This TCR came from a man aged 65 to 85 with active or convalescent COVID-19. CDR3 in amino acids: CASSLAVGTSGYNEQFF. CDR3 in DNA: TGCGCCAGCAGCTTGGCCGTTGGGACTAGCGGCTACAATGAGCAGTTCTTC.